The following is a T cell receptor beta chain sequence with its context. The antigen remains undetermined. The record originates from a study of T cell responses to AZD1222 COVID-19 vaccine. Findings and limits, study-wide: Reportedly, nearly half the spike-specific TCRs target unmutated variant regions. Recipients of two AZD1222 doses showed rising Spike-specific TCR breadth and depth. With dominance at 160-218 and 743-854, vaccine-associated CD4 TCRs spanned spike.

Using immunoSEQ multiplex PCR, the repertoire was profiled, and TCRdb retains in-frame clones only, with some absent. The sample includes 110,000 to 150,000 clones, 85% to 90% of them seen just once. Germline V gene sequence: CDR1 MGHRA, CDR2 YSYEKL. Trimming removed 3 bases from V and 7 bases from J, with 15 bases in between. The CDR3 covers 14 residues. The sample in question was peripheral blood, obtained on day 0 of AZD1222 vaccination. This receptor was obtained from an adult in good health. V usage is TRBV4-1 and J usage is TRBJ1-2; tentatively, D is TRBD1 (5 bases). In nucleotides, the CDR3 is TGCGCCAGCAGCCAGCCAAGGAATAGGGGTGGCTACACCTTC. It is translated as CASSQPRNRGGYTF.